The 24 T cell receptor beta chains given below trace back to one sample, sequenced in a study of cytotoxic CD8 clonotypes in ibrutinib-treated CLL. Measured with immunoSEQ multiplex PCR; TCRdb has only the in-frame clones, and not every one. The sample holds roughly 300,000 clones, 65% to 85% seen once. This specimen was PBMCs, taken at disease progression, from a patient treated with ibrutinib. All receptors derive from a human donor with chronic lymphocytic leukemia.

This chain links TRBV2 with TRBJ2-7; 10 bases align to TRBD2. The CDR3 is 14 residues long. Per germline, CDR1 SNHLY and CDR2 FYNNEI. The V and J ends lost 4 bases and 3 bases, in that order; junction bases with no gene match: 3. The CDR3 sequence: CASSGTSGVYEQYF. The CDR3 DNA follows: TGTGCCAGCAGTGGGACTAGCGGCGTCTACGAGCAGTACTTC.

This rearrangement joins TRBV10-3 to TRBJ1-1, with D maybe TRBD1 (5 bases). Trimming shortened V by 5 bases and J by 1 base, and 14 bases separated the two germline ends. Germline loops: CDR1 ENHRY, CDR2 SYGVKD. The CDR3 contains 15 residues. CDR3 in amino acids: CAISLTGRKNTEAFF. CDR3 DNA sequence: TGTGCCATCAGTCTCACAGGCCGGAAGAACACTGAAGCTTTCTTT.

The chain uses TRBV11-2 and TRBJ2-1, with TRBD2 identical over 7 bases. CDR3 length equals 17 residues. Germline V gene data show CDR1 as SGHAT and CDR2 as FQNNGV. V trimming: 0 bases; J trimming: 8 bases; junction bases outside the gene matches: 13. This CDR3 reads CASSLDDTSGGWDEQFF. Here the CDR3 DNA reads TGTGCCAGCAGCTTAGACGACACCTCGGGAGGCTGGGATGAGCAGTTCTTC.

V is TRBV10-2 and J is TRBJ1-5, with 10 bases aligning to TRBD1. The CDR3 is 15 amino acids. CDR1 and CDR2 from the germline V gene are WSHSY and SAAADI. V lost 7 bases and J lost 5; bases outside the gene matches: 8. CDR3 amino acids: CASKTGGAVYQPQHF. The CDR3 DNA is TGCGCCAGCAAGACAGGGGGCGCAGTGTATCAGCCCCAGCATTTT.

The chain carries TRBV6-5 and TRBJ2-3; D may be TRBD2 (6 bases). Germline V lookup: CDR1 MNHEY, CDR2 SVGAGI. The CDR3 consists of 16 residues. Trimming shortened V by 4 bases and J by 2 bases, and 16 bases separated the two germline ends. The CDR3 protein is CASSSIRGVPTDTQYF. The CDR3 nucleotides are TGTGCCAGCAGTTCCATTCGCGGGGTTCCCACAGATACGCAGTATTTT.

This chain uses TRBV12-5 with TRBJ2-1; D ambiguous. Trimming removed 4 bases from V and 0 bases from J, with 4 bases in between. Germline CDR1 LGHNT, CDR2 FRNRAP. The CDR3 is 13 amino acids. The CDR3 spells CASGSGSYNEQFF. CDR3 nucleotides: TGTGCTAGTGGTTCGGGCTCCTACAATGAGCAGTTCTTC.

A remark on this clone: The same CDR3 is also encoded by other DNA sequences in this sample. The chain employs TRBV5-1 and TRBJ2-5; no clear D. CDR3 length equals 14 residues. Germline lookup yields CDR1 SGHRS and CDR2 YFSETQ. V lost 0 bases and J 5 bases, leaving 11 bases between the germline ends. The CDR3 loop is CASSLVSGGETQYF. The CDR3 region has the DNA TGCGCCAGCAGCTTGGTTTCTGGCGGTGAGACCCAGTACTTC.

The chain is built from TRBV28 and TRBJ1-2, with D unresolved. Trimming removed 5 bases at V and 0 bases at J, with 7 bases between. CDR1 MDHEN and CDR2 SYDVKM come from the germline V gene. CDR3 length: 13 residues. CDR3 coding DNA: TGTGCCAGCAGTGCCATAACTAACTATGGCTACACCTTC. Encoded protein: CASSAITNYGYTF.

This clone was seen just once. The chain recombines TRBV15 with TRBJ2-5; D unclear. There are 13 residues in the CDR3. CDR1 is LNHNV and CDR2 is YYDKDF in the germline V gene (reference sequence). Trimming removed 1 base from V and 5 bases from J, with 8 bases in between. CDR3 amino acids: CATSRGVWETQYF. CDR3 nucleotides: TGTGCCACCAGCAGAGGAGTTTGGGAGACCCAGTACTTC.

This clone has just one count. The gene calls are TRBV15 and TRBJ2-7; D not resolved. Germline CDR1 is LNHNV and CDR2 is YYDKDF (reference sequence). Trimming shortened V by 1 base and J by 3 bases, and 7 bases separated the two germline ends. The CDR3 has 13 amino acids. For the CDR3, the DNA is TGTGCCACCAGCAGAGGCAGAAACTACGAGCAGTACTTC. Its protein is CATSRGRNYEQYF. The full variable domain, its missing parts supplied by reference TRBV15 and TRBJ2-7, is DAMVIQNPRYQVTQFGKPVTLSCSQTLNHNVMYWYQQKSSQAPKLLFHYYDKDFNNEADTPDNFQSRRPNTSFCFLDIRSPGLGDTAMYLCATSRGRNYEQYFGPGTRLTVT.

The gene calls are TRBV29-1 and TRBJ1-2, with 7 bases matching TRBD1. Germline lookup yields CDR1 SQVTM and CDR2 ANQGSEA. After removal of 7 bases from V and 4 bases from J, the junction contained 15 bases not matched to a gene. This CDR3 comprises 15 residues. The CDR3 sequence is CSANIPNRGPYGYTF. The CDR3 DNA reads TGCAGCGCAAACATACCGAACAGGGGCCCCTATGGCTACACCTTC.

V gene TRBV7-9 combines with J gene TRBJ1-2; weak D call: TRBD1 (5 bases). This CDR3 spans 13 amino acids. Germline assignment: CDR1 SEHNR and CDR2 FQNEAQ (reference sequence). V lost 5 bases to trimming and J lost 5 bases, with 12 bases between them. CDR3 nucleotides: TGTGCCAGCAGCCAACGTGGGGGGTATGGCTACACCTTC. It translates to CASSQRGGYGYTF.

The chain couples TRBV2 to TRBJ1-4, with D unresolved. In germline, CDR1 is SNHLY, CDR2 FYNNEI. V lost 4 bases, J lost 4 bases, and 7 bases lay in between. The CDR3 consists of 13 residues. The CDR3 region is CASSGKLNEKLFF. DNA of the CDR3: TGTGCCAGCAGTGGAAAGCTTAATGAAAAACTGTTTTTT.

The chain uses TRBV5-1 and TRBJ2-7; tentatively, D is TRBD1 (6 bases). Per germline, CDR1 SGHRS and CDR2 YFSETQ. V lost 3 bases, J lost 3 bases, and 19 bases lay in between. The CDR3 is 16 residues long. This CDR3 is CASSSSHREPHYEQYF. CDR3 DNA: TGCGCCAGCAGCTCCAGCCACAGGGAACCCCACTACGAGCAGTACTTC.

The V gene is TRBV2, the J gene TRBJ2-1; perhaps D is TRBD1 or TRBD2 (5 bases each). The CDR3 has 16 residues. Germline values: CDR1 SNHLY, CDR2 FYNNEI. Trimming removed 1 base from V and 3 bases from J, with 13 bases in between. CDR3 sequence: CASSEESGQIYNEQFF. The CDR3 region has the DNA TGTGCCAGCAGTGAAGAATCGGGGCAGATCTACAATGAGCAGTTCTTC.

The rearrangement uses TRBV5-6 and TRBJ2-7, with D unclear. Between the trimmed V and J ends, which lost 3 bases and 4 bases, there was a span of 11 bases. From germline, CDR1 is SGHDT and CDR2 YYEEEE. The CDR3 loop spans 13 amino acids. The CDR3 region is CASSSSVRYEQYF. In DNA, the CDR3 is TGTGCCAGCAGCTCGTCGGTTAGGTACGAGCAGTACTTC.

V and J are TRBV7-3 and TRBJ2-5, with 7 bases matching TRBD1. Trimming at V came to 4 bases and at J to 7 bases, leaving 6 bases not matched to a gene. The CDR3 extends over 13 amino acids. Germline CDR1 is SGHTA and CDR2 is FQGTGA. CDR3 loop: CASSYRDSGTQYF. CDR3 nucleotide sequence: TGTGCCAGCAGCTACCGGGACAGCGGGACCCAGTACTTC. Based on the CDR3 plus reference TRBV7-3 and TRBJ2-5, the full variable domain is GAGVSQTPSNKVTEKGKYVELRCDPISGHTALYWYRQSLGQGPEFLIYFQGTGAADDSGLPNDRFFAVRPEGSVSTLKIQRTERGDSAVYLCASSYRDSGTQYFGPGTRLLVL.

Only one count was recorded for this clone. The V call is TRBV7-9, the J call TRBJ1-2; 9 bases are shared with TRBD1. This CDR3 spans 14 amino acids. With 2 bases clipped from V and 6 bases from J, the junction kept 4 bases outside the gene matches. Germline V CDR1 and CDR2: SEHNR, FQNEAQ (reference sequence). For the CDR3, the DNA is TGTGCCAGCAGCTTATCCTACAGGGGGCATGGCTACACCTTC. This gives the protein CASSLSYRGHGYTF.

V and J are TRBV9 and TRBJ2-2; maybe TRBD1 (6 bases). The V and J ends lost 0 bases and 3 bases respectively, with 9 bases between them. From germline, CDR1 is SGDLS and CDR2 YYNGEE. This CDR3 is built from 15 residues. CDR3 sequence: CASSVDRVYTGELFF. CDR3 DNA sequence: TGTGCCAGCAGCGTAGACAGGGTGTACACCGGGGAGCTGTTTTTT.

CDR3 nucleotides: TGTGCCAGCAGCTTGGGGACAAGGAGTTCACCCCTCCACTTT. Its translation is CASSLGTRSSPLHF. This sequence joins TRBV5-6 and TRBJ1-6, with a weak D call TRBD1 (5 bases). Germline loops: CDR1 SGHDT, CDR2 YYEEEE. With 0 bases removed from V and 9 bases from J, the gap between germline ends came to 10 bases. The CDR3 covers 14 residues.

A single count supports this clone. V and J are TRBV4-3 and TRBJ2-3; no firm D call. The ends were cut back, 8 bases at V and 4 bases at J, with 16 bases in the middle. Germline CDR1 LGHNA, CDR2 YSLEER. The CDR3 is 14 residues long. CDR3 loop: CASQRSLVADTQYF. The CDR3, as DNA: TGCGCCAGCCAGCGAAGTCTAGTAGCAGATACGCAGTATTTT.

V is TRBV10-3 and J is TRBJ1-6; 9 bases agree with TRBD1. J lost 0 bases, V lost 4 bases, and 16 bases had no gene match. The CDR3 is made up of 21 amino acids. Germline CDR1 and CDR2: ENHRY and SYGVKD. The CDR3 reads CAISASQGASYSSSYNSPLHF. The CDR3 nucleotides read TGTGCCATCAGTGCATCACAGGGGGCTTCATATTCGAGCTCCTATAATTCACCCCTCCACTTT.

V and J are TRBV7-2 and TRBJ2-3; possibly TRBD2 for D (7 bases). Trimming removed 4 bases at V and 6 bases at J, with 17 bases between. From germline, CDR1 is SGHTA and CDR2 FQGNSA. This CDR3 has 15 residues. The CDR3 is CASSSGLGGFDTQYF. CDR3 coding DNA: TGTGCCAGCAGCTCCGGACTAGGGGGGTTTGATACGCAGTATTTT.

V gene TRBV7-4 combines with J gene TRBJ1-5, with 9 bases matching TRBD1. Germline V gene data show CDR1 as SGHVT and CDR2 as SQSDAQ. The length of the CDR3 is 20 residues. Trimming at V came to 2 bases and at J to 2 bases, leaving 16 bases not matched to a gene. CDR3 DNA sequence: TGTGCCAGCAGCTTACAGACAATCCGGGACAGGGCTGGTGGCAATCAGCCCCAGCATTTT. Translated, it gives CASSLQTIRDRAGGNQPQHF.